The present entry profiles one T cell receptor (beta chain) with its context. Its antigen is not known. This record comes from a study of Ad26.COV2.S vaccination and SARS-CoV-2 variants. For the study at large: Donor participated within the Ad26.COV2.S arm of the COV1001 trial.

The CDR3 extends over 13 amino acids. Trimming left V 3 bases short and J 13 bases short, with 13 bases between. Germline assignment: CDR1 MDHEN and CDR2 SYDVKM. Study results and limitations: Recipients of vaccine and of placebo showed similar breadth of their non-spike TCR repertoires. Possible underestimation of total T cell responses by the TCR breadth and depth analyses was noted.

As for treatment: around 19 received Ad26.COV2.S at low or high dose, single or two shots; 5 received placebo; per-sample allocation not given. Sample collection was performed on day 63 after the first vaccine or placebo injection. Some clones are missing from TCRdb's copy, which holds only in-frame ones; the method was immunoSEQ multiplex PCR. The data hold 380,000 or so clones, with around 88% observed a single time. The clonotype comes from a person aged 18-65 years who received the Ad26.COV2.S COVID-19 vaccine or a placebo. The sequencing here drew on peripheral blood, taken in a trial of Ad26.COV2.S vaccine versus placebo. The chain uses TRBV28 and TRBJ1-6; no firm D call. The CDR3 loop is CASSFPYFGPLHF. The CDR3 DNA sequence: TGTGCCAGCAGTTTCCCCTACTTTGGCCCCCTCCACTTT.